This T cell receptor (beta chain) was found in a study of blood T cell repertoires in COVID-19. About the study: The United States, Italy and Spain provided the acute and convalescent COVID-19 samples.

The CDR3 loop spans 11 amino acids. Trimming at V came to 9 bases and at J to 10 bases, leaving 1 base not matched to a gene. Germline lookup yields CDR1 MRHNA and CDR2 SNTAGT. Per the authors' pipeline: Amplification of reference gene primers provided the estimated nucleated cell counts. Measured with immunoSEQ multiplex PCR; TCRdb has only the in-frame clones, and not every one. D and trimming were read from the DNA, whereas the V and J calls and clone size are those reported in that table. The sample lists 140,000 to 150,000 clones; roughly 90% were seen once. The sequencing sample was made of peripheral blood. The gene calls are TRBV6-4 and TRBJ1-6, with 9 nucleotides matching TRBD1. This receptor was taken from a man aged 55 to 69 with active or convalescent COVID-19. CDR3 sequence: CARQGASPLHF. CDR3 DNA sequence: TGTGCCAGACAGGGGGCCTCACCCCTCCACTTT.